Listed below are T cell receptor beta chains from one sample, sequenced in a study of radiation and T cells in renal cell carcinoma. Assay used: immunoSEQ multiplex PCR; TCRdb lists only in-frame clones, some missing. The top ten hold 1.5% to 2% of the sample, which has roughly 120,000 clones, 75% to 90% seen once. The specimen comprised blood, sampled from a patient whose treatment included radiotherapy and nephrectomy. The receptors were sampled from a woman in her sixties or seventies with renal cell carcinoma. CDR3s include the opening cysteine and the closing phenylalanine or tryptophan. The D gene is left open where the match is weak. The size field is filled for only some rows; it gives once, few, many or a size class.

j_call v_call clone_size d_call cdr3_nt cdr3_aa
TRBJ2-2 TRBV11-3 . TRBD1 TGTGCCAGCAGCCATATCTTCGGGACAGGGGGAACCGGGGAGCTGTTTTTT CASSHIFGTGGTGELFF
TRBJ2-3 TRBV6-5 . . TGTGCCAGCGGTGGGACGGTTAGCACAGATACGCAGTATTTT CASGGTVSTDTQYF
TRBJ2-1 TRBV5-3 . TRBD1 TGTGCCAGAAGCGAGGGACAGGGAGGGAATGAGCAGTTCTTC CARSEGQGGNEQFF
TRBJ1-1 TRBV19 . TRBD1 TGTGCCAGTAACCCGGACAGGAGTATTGGAGCTTTCTTT CASNPDRSIGAFF
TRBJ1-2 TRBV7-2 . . TGTGCCAGCAGCTTATCCCCCCACTTACGGGGTAATGGCTACACCTTC CASSLSPHLRGNGYTF
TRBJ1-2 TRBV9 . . TGTGCCAGCAGCCTGGGACTGGACTATGGCTACACCTTC CASSLGLDYGYTF
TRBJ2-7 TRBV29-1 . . TGCAGCGTGGGGGGGCTAGCAAATTCCTACGAGCAGTACTTC CSVGGLANSYEQYF
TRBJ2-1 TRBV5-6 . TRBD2 TGTGCCAGCAGCCCCCTTTTAGCGGGAAGCTCCTACAATGAGCAGTTCTTC CASSPLLAGSSYNEQFF
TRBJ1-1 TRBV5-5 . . TGTGCCAGCAGCGGATTACAGGGAGACACTGAAGCTTTCTTT CASSGLQGDTEAFF
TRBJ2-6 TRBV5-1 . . TGCGCCAGCAGCTTGACCTTTGTGGGGGCCAACGTCCTGACTTTC CASSLTFVGANVLTF
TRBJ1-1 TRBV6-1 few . TGTGCCAGCAGTGGCAACAGGGAAGCTTTCTTT CASSGNREAFF
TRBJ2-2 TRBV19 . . TGTGCCAGTAGATCGGGCGGGGAGCTGTTTTTT CASRSGGELFF
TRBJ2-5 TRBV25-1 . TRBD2 TGTGCCAGCCGGCCGGGGGGGGAGACCCAGTACTTC CASRPGGETQYF
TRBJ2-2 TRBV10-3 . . TGTGCCATCAGTGAGGAGGGGGTAGGCACCGGGGAGCTGTTTTTT CAISEEGVGTGELFF
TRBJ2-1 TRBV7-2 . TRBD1 TGTGCCAGCAGGGCGGACAGGGGGCTGGTTGATGAGCAGTTCTTC CASRADRGLVDEQFF
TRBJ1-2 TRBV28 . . TGTGCCAGCACCGTGGAGGCCCGGAGCTACACCTTC CASTVEARSYTF
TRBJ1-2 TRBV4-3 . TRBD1 TGCGCCAGCAGCCAAGGACAGGGAAGCGGTCGTGGCTACACCTTC CASSQGQGSGRGYTF
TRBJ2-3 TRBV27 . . TGTGCCAGCAGTTTTCCGTCAGGAGGAAGCACAGATACGCAGTATTTT CASSFPSGGSTDTQYF
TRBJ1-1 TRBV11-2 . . TGTGCCAGCAGCTTATATGCCCTCTTGAACACTGAAGCTTTCTTT CASSLYALLNTEAFF
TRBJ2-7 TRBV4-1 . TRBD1 TGCGCCAGCAGCCTCGGACAGGGGGGCTCCTACGAGCAGTACTTC CASSLGQGGSYEQYF
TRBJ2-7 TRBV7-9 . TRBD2 TGTGCCAGCAGCTTAGCCGGGAGGGTGGTCAACGAGCAGTACTTC CASSLAGRVVNEQYF
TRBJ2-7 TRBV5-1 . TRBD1 TGCGCCAGCAGCCGCGGACAGGGTTCTTCCTACGAGCAGTACTTC CASSRGQGSSYEQYF
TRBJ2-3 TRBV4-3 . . TGCGCCAGCAGCCATGGCGCCGATACGCAGTATTTT CASSHGADTQYF
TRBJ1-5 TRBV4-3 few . TGCGCCAGCAGCCAGAGGACAGATCAGCCCCAGCATTTT CASSQRTDQPQHF
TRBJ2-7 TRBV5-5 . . TGTGCCAGCAGCTCGTCGGGGGCGAGGATCTACGAGCAGTACTTC CASSSSGARIYEQYF
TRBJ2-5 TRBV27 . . TGTGCCAGCAGTCCTTACCGGGCCGAGGCCGGGGAGACCCAGTACTTC CASSPYRAEAGETQYF
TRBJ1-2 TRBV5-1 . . TGCGCCAGCAGCTTACAGTGGGACTATGGCTACACCTTC CASSLQWDYGYTF
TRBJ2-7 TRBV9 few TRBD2 TGTGCCAGCAGCGCCTTTAGCGGGAGAAATAACGAGCAGTACTTC CASSAFSGRNNEQYF
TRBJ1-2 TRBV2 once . TGTGCCAGCAGGGCGGGACAACGGGTCTATGGCTACACCTTC CASRAGQRVYGYTF
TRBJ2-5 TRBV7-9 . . TGTGCCAGCAGCACCAGTCAAGAGACCCAGTACTTC CASSTSQETQYF